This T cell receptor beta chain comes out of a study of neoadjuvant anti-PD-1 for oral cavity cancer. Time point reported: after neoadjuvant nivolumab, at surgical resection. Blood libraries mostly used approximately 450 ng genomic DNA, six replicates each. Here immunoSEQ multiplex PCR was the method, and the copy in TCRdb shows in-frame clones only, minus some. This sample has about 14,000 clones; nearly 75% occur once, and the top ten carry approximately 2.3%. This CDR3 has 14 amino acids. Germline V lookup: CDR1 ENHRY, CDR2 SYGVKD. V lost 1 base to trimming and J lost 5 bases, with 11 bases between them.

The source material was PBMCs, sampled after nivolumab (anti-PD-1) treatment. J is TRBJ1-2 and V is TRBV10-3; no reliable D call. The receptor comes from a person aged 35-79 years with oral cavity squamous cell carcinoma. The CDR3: CAISEYTGTYGYTF. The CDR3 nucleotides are TGTGCCATCAGTGAGTACACCGGTACTTATGGCTACACCTTC.